Following are 32 T cell receptor beta chains from one sample sequenced in a study of a mutant IDH1 vaccine in newly diagnosed glioma. These TCRs are of unknown antigen specificity. Here immunoSEQ multiplex PCR was the method, and the copy in TCRdb shows in-frame clones only, minus some. The sample carries 55,000 to 65,000 clones, 80% recorded once. Time point defined: week 11, during vaccination. Each vaccine dose was 300 ug of mutant IDH1 20-mer peptide, with topical imiquimod. The material was PBMCs, obtained from a glioma patient whose treatment included an IDH1 peptide vaccine. All receptors derive from a man aged 45-65 years with glioma.

The CDR3 DNA reads TGTGCCTGCCTTAGCGGGGGGCCGCCGTATACGCAGTATTTT. It is translated as CACLSGGPPYTQYF. The V call is TRBV30, the J call TRBJ2-3; 10 bases match TRBD2. With 6 bases clipped from V and 7 bases from J, the junction kept 10 bases outside the gene matches. The CDR3 contains 14 residues. Germline CDR1 is GTSNPN and CDR2 is SVGIG (reference sequence).

V gene TRBV7-9 combines with J gene TRBJ2-7; 8 bases align to TRBD1. Germline CDR1 is SEHNR and CDR2 is FQNEAQ (reference sequence). CDR3 size: 13 residues. J lost 3 bases, V lost 4 bases, and 2 bases had no gene match. The CDR3 DNA follows: TGTGCCAGCAGCTCGACAGGGGTCTACGAGCAGTACTTC. This translates into CASSSTGVYEQYF.

In this sample, this clone turned up once. The chain carries TRBV4-1 and TRBJ1-5, with no clear D. This CDR3 comprises 14 residues. The V and J ends lost 1 base and 7 bases respectively, with 11 bases between them. CDR1 MGHRA and CDR2 YSYEKL come from the germline V gene. The CDR3 region is CASSQVISGQPQHF. The CDR3 DNA reads as TGCGCCAGCAGCCAAGTAATTAGCGGCCAGCCCCAGCATTTT.

The count of this clone is one. This rearrangement joins TRBV7-2 to TRBJ1-4; 9 bases align to TRBD1. CDR1 is SGHTA and CDR2 is FQGNSA in the germline V gene. Trimming at V came to 1 base and at J to 8 bases, leaving 5 bases not matched to a gene. The CDR3 sequence is 15 residues long. The CDR3 region has the DNA TGTGCCAGCAGCTTAGGGTGGGGACAGGGAGAAAAACTGTTTTTT. This gives the protein CASSLGWGQGEKLFF.

The CDR3 DNA follows: TGTGCCAGCTCACCACGGGACCCTAGCACAGATACGCAGTATTTT. Translated, it gives CASSPRDPSTDTQYF. The rearrangement links TRBV18 to TRBJ2-3; D might be TRBD1 or TRBD2, each matching 5 bases. CDR3 size: 15 residues. Germline CDR1 reads KGHSH; CDR2 reads LQKENI. V was clipped by 1 base and J by 0 bases, with 8 bases between them.

This chain links TRBV10-3 with TRBJ2-3, with D possibly called TRBD1 or TRBD2 (5 bases each). Trimming removed 1 base from V and 0 bases from J, with 8 bases in between. The CDR3 contains 15 residues. Germline V gene data show CDR1 as ENHRY and CDR2 as SYGVKD. In nucleotides, the CDR3 is TGTGCCATCAGTGAGTACGGGGCGAGCACAGATACGCAGTATTTT. Translation: CAISEYGASTDTQYF.

The chain links TRBV28 to TRBJ1-2; 7 positions match TRBD1. The CDR3 length is 14 residues. The ends lost 5 bases at V and 8 bases at J; junction bases unmatched: 11. From germline, CDR1 is MDHEN and CDR2 SYDVKM. The CDR3 region is CASSPPARGQGYTF. Here the CDR3 DNA reads TGTGCCAGCAGTCCACCTGCGAGGGGGCAAGGCTACACCTTC.

The chain links TRBV19 to TRBJ2-7; D may correspond to TRBD1 or TRBD2 (5 bases each). From germline, CDR1 is LNHDA and CDR2 SQIVND (reference sequence). The CDR3 runs 14 residues. Trimming left V 3 bases short and J 6 bases short, with 15 bases between. CDR3 residues: CASSMGSGRPEQYF. CDR3 nucleotides: TGTGCCAGTAGTATGGGTTCGGGGCGACCCGAGCAGTACTTC.

The chain joins TRBV4-2 to TRBJ1-2; D gene unclear. The CDR3 is 15 residues long. Between the trimmed V and J ends, which lost 4 bases and 8 bases, there was a span of 20 bases. From germline, CDR1 is LGHNA and CDR2 YNFKEQ. This chain's CDR3 is CASSPRLGLERGYTF. CDR3 nucleotides: TGTGCCAGCAGCCCCAGGTTGGGCTTAGAACGGGGCTACACCTTC.

This chain uses TRBV20-1 with TRBJ1-2; TRBD1 matches 8 bases. The germline V gene has CDR1 DFQATT and CDR2 SNEGSKA (reference sequence). V trimming: 5 bases; J trimming: 14 bases; junction bases outside the gene matches: 1. This CDR3 comprises 8 residues. The CDR3 region has the DNA TGCAGTGCTCGGACAGGGACCTTC. Translating gives CSARTGTF.

The J gene is TRBJ1-1, the V gene TRBV5-4; D possibly corresponds to TRBD1 (6 bases). Germline V gene sequence: CDR1 SGHNT, CDR2 YYREEE (reference sequence). The CDR3 is 14 residues long. V gave up 5 bases and J gave up 4 bases, with 15 bases separating them. CDR3 amino acids: CASREQGEGTEAFF. CDR3 DNA: TGTGCCAGCAGGGAACAGGGCGAAGGCACTGAAGCTTTCTTT.

The J gene is TRBJ2-2, the V gene TRBV19; D may be TRBD2 (6 bases). V was clipped by 3 bases and J by 4 bases, with 12 bases between them. Looked up from germline, CDR1 is LNHDA and CDR2 is SQIVND (reference sequence). CDR3 size: 15 residues. The CDR3 region is CASSIPLAGTGELFF. The DNA for the CDR3 is TGTGCCAGTAGTATCCCACTAGCAGGCACCGGGGAGCTGTTTTTT. Using reference TRBV19 and TRBJ2-2 for the parts outside the CDR3, the full variable domain is DGGITQSPKYLFRKEGQNVTLSCEQNLNHDAMYWYRQDPGQGLRLIYYSQIVNDFQKGDIAEGYSVSREKKESFPLTVTSAQKNPTAFYLCASSIPLAGTGELFFGEGSRLTVL.

The V and J genes are TRBV21-1 and TRBJ2-5; no DNA check was done on the table's D call, TRBD2. TRBV21-1 is an annotated pseudogene. The CDR3 has 15 residues. The CDR3 here is CASGYLGGRDETQYF. The CDR3 coding sequence is TGTGCCAGCGGATACTTAGGCGGGAGGGACGAGACCCAGTACTTC.

CDR3 amino acids: CASSFRGGTDTQYF. CDR3 DNA sequence: TGTGCCAGCAGCTTTCGGGGAGGCACAGATACGCAGTATTTT. The chain joins TRBV13 to TRBJ2-3; tentatively, D is TRBD2 (5 bases). Germline V gives CDR1 PRHDT, CDR2 FYEKMQ (reference sequence). This CDR3 spans 14 amino acids. V was cut by 3 bases and J by 1 base, with 8 bases left in between.

V gene TRBV5-1 combines with J gene TRBJ1-1; tentative D call: TRBD1 (6 bases). This CDR3 region has 13 residues. Trimming left V 3 bases short and J 3 bases short, with 9 bases between. Per germline, CDR1 SGHRS and CDR2 YFSETQ. This CDR3 reads CASSYRTDTEAFF. CDR3 nucleotide sequence: TGCGCCAGCAGCTATCGGACAGACACTGAAGCTTTCTTT.

The chain carries TRBV28 and TRBJ2-2; D is uncertain. The CDR3 loop spans 14 amino acids. Germline V CDR1 and CDR2: MDHEN, SYDVKM. Trimming removed 10 bases at V and 4 bases at J, with 16 bases between. This CDR3 is CAIQARRGTGELFF. CDR3 nucleotides: TGTGCCATCCAAGCCCGCAGAGGCACCGGGGAGCTGTTTTTT.

The CDR3, as DNA: TGTGCCAGCAGTTTGGGACAAGGGGAGACCCAGTACTTC. It is translated as CASSLGQGETQYF. The V call is TRBV27, the J call TRBJ2-5; tentative D call: TRBD1 (6 bases). Per germline, CDR1 MNHEY and CDR2 SMNVEV (reference sequence). The CDR3 is 13 amino acids. V was shortened by 3 bases and J by 5 bases, with 10 bases between the two germline ends.

The genes are TRBV19 and TRBJ1-2; D call uncertain. CDR1 and CDR2 (germline): LNHDA, SQIVND (reference sequence). V lost 8 bases and J 1 base, leaving 23 bases between the germline ends. This CDR3 is built from 17 residues. Here the CDR3 DNA reads TGTGCCAGTGTAAAGGAGAGCAGGCTCCTATTTAACTATGGCTACACCTTC. This translates into CASVKESRLLFNYGYTF.

The chain carries TRBV19 and TRBJ2-3, with TRBD2 identical over 9 bases. From germline, CDR1 is LNHDA and CDR2 SQIVND (reference sequence). V was pared by 2 bases and J by 5 bases, with 5 bases of the junction left unmatched. The CDR3 length is 15 residues. The CDR3 DNA is TGTGCCAGTAGTATAAGAGCGGGAGGAGAAGATACGCAGTATTTT. Translating gives CASSIRAGGEDTQYF. The variable domain in full, with the rest retrieved from reference TRBV19 and TRBJ2-3, is DGGITQSPKYLFRKEGQNVTLSCEQNLNHDAMYWYRQDPGQGLRLIYYSQIVNDFQKGDIAEGYSVSREKKESFPLTVTSAQKNPTAFYLCASSIRAGGEDTQYFGPGTRLTVL.

The chain employs TRBV5-1 and TRBJ1-5; possibly TRBD1 for D (6 bases). Trimming shortened V by 1 base and J by 5 bases, and 13 bases separated the two germline ends. The germline V gene has CDR1 SGHRS and CDR2 YFSETQ. The CDR3 has 15 residues. This CDR3 reads CASSLSGDRYQPQHF. In DNA, the CDR3 is TGCGCCAGCAGCTTGTCAGGGGATAGGTATCAGCCCCAGCATTTT. Supplemented by reference TRBV5-1 and TRBJ1-5, the full variable domain reads KAGVTQTPRYLIKTRGQQVTLSCSPISGHRSVSWYQQTPGQGLQFLFEYFSETQRNKGNFPGRFSGRQFSNSRSEMNVSTLELGDSALYLCASSLSGDRYQPQHFGDGTRLSIL.

The rearrangement joins TRBV28 to TRBJ2-7; D gene unclear. Trimming stripped 6 bases from V and 0 bases from J, with 12 bases between. CDR1 MDHEN and CDR2 SYDVKM come from the germline V gene. The CDR3 sequence is 14 residues long. CDR3 in amino acids: CASSLGGGSYEQYF. The DNA of the CDR3 is TGTGCCAGCAGCCTAGGTGGTGGCTCCTACGAGCAGTACTTC.

Only one count was recorded for this clone. The chain combines TRBV10-3 with TRBJ1-1; 8 bases are shared with TRBD1. Germline assignment: CDR1 ENHRY and CDR2 SYGVKD. The CDR3 is made up of 14 amino acids. After removal of 4 bases from V and 11 bases from J, the junction contained 12 bases not matched to a gene. CDR3 in DNA: TGTGCCATCAGTGGAGGGACAGGTTCCTTCGGGGCTTTCTTT. Protein product: CAISGGTGSFGAFF.

The J gene is TRBJ1-2, the V gene TRBV30; 7 positions agree with TRBD1. The germline gives CDR1 GTSNPN, CDR2 SVGIG (reference sequence). The ends lost 3 bases at V and 6 bases at J; junction bases unmatched: 13. The CDR3 covers 15 residues. CDR3 sequence (DNA): TGTGCCTGGAGCGATAATCCGGGACAGAGAAATGGCTACACCTTC. It codes for CAWSDNPGQRNGYTF.

This clone has more than one count but fewer than ten. The chain links TRBV28 to TRBJ1-1; D may be TRBD1 (5 bases). The CDR3 has 14 residues. V was clipped by 3 bases and J by 1 base, with 9 bases between them. Germline V gene data show CDR1 as MDHEN and CDR2 as SYDVKM. The CDR3 DNA reads TGTGCCAGCAGTTTTAGGGGAGGGAACACTGAAGCTTTCTTT. Protein sequence: CASSFRGGNTEAFF.

The gene calls are TRBV28 and TRBJ1-2; D not resolved. The V and J ends lost 5 bases and 8 bases respectively, with 18 bases between them. The CDR3 consists of 14 residues. The V gene's germline CDR1 is MDHEN and CDR2 SYDVKM. The CDR3: CASSPGGGHWGYTF. The CDR3 region has the DNA TGTGCCAGCAGTCCAGGCGGAGGGCATTGGGGCTACACCTTC.

V gene TRBV6-5 combines with J gene TRBJ2-7, with D unresolved. With 6 bases removed from V and 3 bases from J, the gap between germline ends came to 6 bases. CDR3 size: 11 residues. Per germline, CDR1 MNHEY and CDR2 SVGAGI. CDR3 loop: CASRTGYEQYF. The CDR3 DNA sequence: TGTGCCAGCAGAACTGGCTACGAGCAGTACTTC.

V is TRBV30 and J is TRBJ2-3, with D possibly being TRBD1 (6 bases). CDR3 length equals 15 residues. V lost 4 bases and J lost 2, with 16 bases in between. CDR1 GTSNPN and CDR2 SVGIG come from the germline V gene (reference sequence). Here the CDR3 DNA reads TGTGCCTGGACTCCACAGGGTCTGAACACAGATACGCAGTATTTT. Its translation is CAWTPQGLNTDTQYF. Complete variable domain (other parts from reference TRBV30 and TRBJ2-3): SQTIHQWPATLVQPVGSPLSLECTVEGTSNPNLYWYRQAAGRGLQLLFYSVGIGQISSEVPQNLSASRPQDRQFILSSKKLLLSDSGFYLCAWTPQGLNTDTQYFGPGTRLTVL.

This clone was observed a handful of times. The rearrangement links TRBV10-3 to TRBJ2-7, with D perhaps TRBD2 (7 bases). CDR3 length: 13 amino acids. The V end was cut by 9 bases, the J end by 4 bases, with 16 bases between. The V gene's germline CDR1 is ENHRY and CDR2 SYGVKD. The CDR3 loop is CAMGGAGSYEQYF. CDR3 nucleotide sequence: TGTGCCATGGGGGGGGCAGGGTCGTACGAGCAGTACTTC.

The chain carries TRBV5-4 and TRBJ1-2; D unresolved. V shed 4 bases and J shed 0 bases, with 13 bases lying between them. The CDR3 extends over 15 amino acids. The germline V gene has CDR1 SGHNT and CDR2 YYREEE (reference sequence). The CDR3 coding sequence is TGTGCCAGCAGCACCGGAACTGTGACTAACTATGGCTACACCTTC. It specifies CASSTGTVTNYGYTF.

This chain uses TRBV6-6 with TRBJ2-1, with D maybe TRBD2 (5 bases). The germline V and J ends were trimmed by 3 bases and 4 bases, with 13 bases remaining between them. The CDR3 totals 15 residues. Germline V CDR1 and CDR2: MNHNY, SVGAGI (reference sequence). DNA of the CDR3: TGTGCCAGCAGTTATAAGGGAGTGGGGTACAATGAGCAGTTCTTC. This translates into CASSYKGVGYNEQFF.

This clone turned up a few times. The chain uses TRBV20-1 and TRBJ1-1; D uncertain. Germline V gene lookup returns CDR1 DFQATT and CDR2 SNEGSKA (reference sequence). V dropped 4 bases and J dropped 11 bases, with 14 bases sitting between them. This CDR3 is built from 11 residues. The CDR3 spells CSATLLGRAFF. The CDR3 bases are TGCAGTGCTACCCTTCTAGGGCGGGCTTTCTTT.

The chain links TRBV19 to TRBJ1-2, with D unresolved. The V end was cut by 1 base, the J end by 4 bases, with 13 bases between. The CDR3 extends over 15 amino acids. The germline CDR1 and CDR2 sequences are LNHDA and SQIVND (reference sequence). The CDR3 DNA sequence: TGTGCCAGTAGTATAGTAGGCCAGCCCTTCTATGGCTACACCTTC. Translating it yields CASSIVGQPFYGYTF. Full variable domain (rest looked up from reference TRBV19 and TRBJ1-2): DGGITQSPKYLFRKEGQNVTLSCEQNLNHDAMYWYRQDPGQGLRLIYYSQIVNDFQKGDIAEGYSVSREKKESFPLTVTSAQKNPTAFYLCASSIVGQPFYGYTFGSGTRLTVV.